This T cell receptor (beta chain) was observed in a study of post-analysis software for immune sequencing data. For the study at large: The study covered relapsing-remitting, secondary progressive and progressive-relapsing courses of multiple sclerosis. Broader study findings: F-measure co-clustering was strong for batch-matched samples. People with multiple sclerosis had a significantly lower normalized Chao1 diversity than controls did. Included in a set of about five TRBV segments more frequent in patients than controls were TRBV5-6, TRBV5-1 and TRBV20-1.

Germline CDR1 reads SGHRS; CDR2 reads YFSETQ. V lost 7 bases and J lost 3, with 11 bases in between. The CDR3 extends over 14 amino acids. cDNA libraries for TCR beta contained unique molecular identifiers. MiXCR, applied by TCRdb to the PCR reads, yields one record per CDR3 protein. The sample lists 350,000 to 500,000 distinct CDR3 sequences, 30% to 45% occurring once. Concerning this clonotype itself: Its antigen is still unknown.

The sequence was collected from a girl aged 2-10 years with multiple sclerosis. The sample comprised blood. V is TRBV5-1 and J is TRBJ2-6, with D possibly TRBD1 on 5 matching bases. The CDR3 DNA sequence: TGCGCCAGCCGCCAGGGATTTGGGGCCAACGTCCTGACTTTC. It yields the protein CASRQGFGANVLTF. The full variable domain, rest sourced from reference TRBV5-1 and TRBJ2-6, is KAGVTQTPRYLIKTRGQQVTLSCSPISGHRSVSWYQQTPGQGLQFLFEYFSETQRNKGNFPGRFSGRQFSNSRSEMNVSTLELGDSALYLCASRQGFGANVLTFGAGSRLTVL.